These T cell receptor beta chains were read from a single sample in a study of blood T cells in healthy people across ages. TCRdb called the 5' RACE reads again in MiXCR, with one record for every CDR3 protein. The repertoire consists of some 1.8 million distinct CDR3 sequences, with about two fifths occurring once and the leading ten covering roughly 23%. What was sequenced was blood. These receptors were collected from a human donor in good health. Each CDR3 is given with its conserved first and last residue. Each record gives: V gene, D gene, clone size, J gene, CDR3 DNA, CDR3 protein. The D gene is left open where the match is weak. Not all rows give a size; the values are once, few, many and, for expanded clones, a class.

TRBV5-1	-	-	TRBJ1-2	TGCGCCAGCAGCGCCGGGACAAATTACCTTAACTATGGCTACACCTTC	CASSAGTNYLNYGYTF
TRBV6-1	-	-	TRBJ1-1	TGTGCCAGCCGCCGGACCCGGCTCGTGGACACCGGTTGGGAAAACACTGAAGCTTTCTTT	CASRRTRLVDTGWENTEAFF
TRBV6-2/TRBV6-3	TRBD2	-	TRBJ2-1	TGTGCCAGCAGTTACGTACTCAGCGGGGGGGATCAGCAGTTCTTC	CASSYVLSGGDQQFF
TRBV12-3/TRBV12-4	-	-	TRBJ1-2	TGTGCCAGCAGTTCGAGGGGATGCTATGGCTACACCTTC	CASSSRGCYGYTF
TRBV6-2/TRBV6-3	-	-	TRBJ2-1	TGTGCCAGCAGTTACGGGATGACGGGCTCCTACAATGAGCAGTTCTTC	CASSYGMTGSYNEQFF
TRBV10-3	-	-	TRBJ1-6	TGTGCCACAAAACAGCCTAATTCACCCCTCCACTTT	CATKQPNSPLHF
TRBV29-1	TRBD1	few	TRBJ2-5	TGCAGCGTTGAGAGCCGGGACAGGGGGCAAGAGACCCAGTACTTC	CSVESRDRGQETQYF
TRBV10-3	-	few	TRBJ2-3	TGTGCCATCAGTGAGACTCCGGCCCGTCGCACAGATACGCAGTATTTT	CAISETPARRTDTQYF
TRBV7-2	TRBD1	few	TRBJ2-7	TGTGCCAGCAGCTCCCCCGGGACAGGGTTTTACGAGCAGTACTTC	CASSSPGTGFYEQYF
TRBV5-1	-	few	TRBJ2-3	TGCGCCAGCAGCTTGAAAGGGGGGCCTACACGCATAGGCACAGATACGCAGTATTTT	CASSLKGGPTRIGTDTQYF
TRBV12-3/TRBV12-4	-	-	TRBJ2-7	TGTGCCAGCAGTTTAGCGCTGGGCGGAGCCTCCTACGAGCAGTACTTC	CASSLALGGASYEQYF
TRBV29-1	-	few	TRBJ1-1	TGCAGCGTTTTGCAGAGAGTGGGCCCTGAAGCTTTCTTT	CSVLQRVGPEAFF
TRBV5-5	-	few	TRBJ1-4	TGTGCCAGCAGCCCGCGGGATGAAAAACTGTTTTTT	CASSPRDEKLFF
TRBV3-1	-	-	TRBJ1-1	TGTGCCAGCAGCTGGAGAGGGGGGTCGAACACTGAAGCTTTCTTT	CASSWRGGSNTEAFF
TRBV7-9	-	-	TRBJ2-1	TGTGCCAGCAGCTCACATAGCGGACCCTACAATGAGCAGTTCTTC	CASSSHSGPYNEQFF
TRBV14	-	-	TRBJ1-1	TGTGCCAGCAGTCACAGGGAGCGCGCTGAAGCTTTCTTT	CASSHRERAEAFF
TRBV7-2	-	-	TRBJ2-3	TGTGCCAGCAGCTTAGGGTCTAGCGCGGAACTGGGTACGCAGTATTTT	CASSLGSSAELGTQYF
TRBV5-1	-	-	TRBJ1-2	TGCGCCAGCAGCTTGAGGTGGTTCGGCTATGGCTACACCTTC	CASSLRWFGYGYTF
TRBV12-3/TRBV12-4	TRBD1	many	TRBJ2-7	TGTGCCAGCCGACGACAGGGCGAGCAGTACTTC	CASRRQGEQYF
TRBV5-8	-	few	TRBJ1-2	TGTGCCAGCAGTTACGGCATGCTGCCTCACTATGGCTACACCTTC	CASSYGMLPHYGYTF
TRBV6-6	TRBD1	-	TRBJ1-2	TGTGCCAGCAGTTCGGTAGGACAGGGGAGTGTTGGCTACACCTTC	CASSSVGQGSVGYTF
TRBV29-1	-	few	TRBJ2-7	TGCAGCACCCGGGAACATCTGAGTCTCTACGAGCAGTACTTC	CSTREHLSLYEQYF
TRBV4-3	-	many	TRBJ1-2	TGCGCCAGCAGCCCAGAGCCAGGGTATGGCTACACCTTC	CASSPEPGYGYTF
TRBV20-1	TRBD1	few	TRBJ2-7	TGCAGTGCTTGGGGACAGGGTTTCTCCTACGAGCAGTACTTC	CSAWGQGFSYEQYF
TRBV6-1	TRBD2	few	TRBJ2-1	TGTGCCAGCAGCCAAACCCCACTCGGCTCTAGCGGATCCGCCAATGAGCAGTTCTTC	CASSQTPLGSSGSANEQFF
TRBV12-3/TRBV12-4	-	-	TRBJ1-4	TGTGCCAGCAGTTTCCGGGCCTCGACTAATGAAAAACTGTTTTTT	CASSFRASTNEKLFF
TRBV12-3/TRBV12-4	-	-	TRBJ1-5	TGTGCCAGCAGTCCGACCCTGGGGGTTCCTCAGCCCCAGCATTTT	CASSPTLGVPQPQHF
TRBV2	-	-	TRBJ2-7	TGTGCCAGCAGTGATTGGGATGAGCAGTACTTC	CASSDWDEQYF
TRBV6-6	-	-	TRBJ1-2	TGTGCCAGCCTCAAAGATCACAATAACTATGGCTACACCTTC	CASLKDHNNYGYTF
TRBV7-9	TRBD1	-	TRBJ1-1	TGTGCCAGCAGCGAGGGACAGACAAACACTGAAGCTTTCTTT	CASSEGQTNTEAFF
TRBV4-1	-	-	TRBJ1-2	TGCGCCAGCAGCCAAGCGGAGGGCTCGGACTATGGCTACACCTTC	CASSQAEGSDYGYTF
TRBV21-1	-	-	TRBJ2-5	TGTGCCAGCAGCAAATTTCTAGCGGGGCCTACGCAAGAGACCCAGTACTTC	CASSKFLAGPTQETQYF
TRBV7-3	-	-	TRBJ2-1	TGTGCCAGCAGCTTAAGAACCCGCAATGAGCAGTTCTTC	CASSLRTRNEQFF
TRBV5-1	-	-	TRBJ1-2	TGCGCCAGCAGCCGGGATGTCACGTCCTATGGCTACACCTTC	CASSRDVTSYGYTF
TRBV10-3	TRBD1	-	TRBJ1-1	TGTGCCATGCAGGGGGGGAACACTGAAGCTTTCTTT	CAMQGGNTEAFF
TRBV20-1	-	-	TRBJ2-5	TGCAGTGCCCTAGAGGGGAAGGGGGAGACCCAGTACTTC	CSALEGKGETQYF
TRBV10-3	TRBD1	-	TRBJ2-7	TGTGCCATCAGTTGGGACAGGGCCTACGAGCAGTACTTC	CAISWDRAYEQYF
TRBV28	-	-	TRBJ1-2	TGTGCCAGCAGTCTCCTAAAGAGCCCGATTAATGGCTACACCTTC	CASSLLKSPINGYTF
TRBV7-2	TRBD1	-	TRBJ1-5	TGTGCCAGCAGCTTCGGACAGGAGTATCAGCCCCAGCATTTT	CASSFGQEYQPQHF
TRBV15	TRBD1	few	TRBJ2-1	TGTGCCACCAGCAGACCGGGACAGGGATTTACCGTCCATGAGCAGTTCTTC	CATSRPGQGFTVHEQFF
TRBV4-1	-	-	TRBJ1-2	TGCGCCAGCAGCCGGGGGACCTCAGCTAGCTATGGCTACACCTTC	CASSRGTSASYGYTF
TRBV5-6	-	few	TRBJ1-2	TGTGCCAGCAGCTTTCAAAGTCTCGGGGACTACACCTTC	CASSFQSLGDYTF
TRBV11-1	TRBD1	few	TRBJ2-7	TGTGCCAGCAGCCCCCCCGCGACCGGGACAGAATACGAGCAGTACTTC	CASSPPATGTEYEQYF
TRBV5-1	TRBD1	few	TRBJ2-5	TGCGCCAGCAGCAGACTACAGGGGACGGGAGAGACCCAGTACTTC	CASSRLQGTGETQYF
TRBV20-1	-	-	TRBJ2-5	TGCAGTGCCGCGGGGTCTGAGACCCAGTACTTC	CSAAGSETQYF
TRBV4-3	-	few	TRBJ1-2	TGCGCCAGCAGCCAAAACGTGAGTCCTGACCGGCACTATGGCTACACCTTC	CASSQNVSPDRHYGYTF
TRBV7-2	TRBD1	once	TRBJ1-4	TGTGCCAGCAGCTTAGTGGGCAGGGGGATTGAAAAACTGTTTTTT	CASSLVGRGIEKLFF
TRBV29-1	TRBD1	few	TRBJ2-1	TGCAGCGTTGCTGTAGGGGGCCCCTATTCCTACAATGAGCAGTTCTTC	CSVAVGGPYSYNEQFF
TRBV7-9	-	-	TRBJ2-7	TGTGCCAGCAGCCCTAAGTCCTCGGGGGCGGCTTACGAGCAGTACTTC	CASSPKSSGAAYEQYF
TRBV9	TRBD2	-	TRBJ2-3	TGTGCCAGCAGCGTAGAGGGTAGCGGGGGGTTCTTTAGGGATACGCAGTATTTT	CASSVEGSGGFFRDTQYF
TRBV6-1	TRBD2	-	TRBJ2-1	TGTGCCAGCAAACCCGGGACTAGCTCCTACAATGAGCAGTTCTTC	CASKPGTSSYNEQFF
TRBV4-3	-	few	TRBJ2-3	TGCGCCAGCAGCCAAGAATACAGTATCACAGATACGCAGTATTTT	CASSQEYSITDTQYF
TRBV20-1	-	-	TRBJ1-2	TGCAGTGCTCACTTGGAGGGGGGGATGTCACGCTATGGCTACACCTTC	CSAHLEGGMSRYGYTF
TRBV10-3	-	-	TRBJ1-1	TGTGCCATCAGAGGACAGCTGAACACTGAAGCTTTCTTT	CAIRGQLNTEAFF
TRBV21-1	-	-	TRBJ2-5	TGTGCCAGCAGCAAAGAGACAGGACAGGGGGAAGGAGAGCAGTACTTC	CASSKETGQGEGEQYF
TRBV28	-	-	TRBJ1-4	TGTGCCAGCAGCCAGCTCACAACTAATGAAAAACTGTTTTTT	CASSQLTTNEKLFF